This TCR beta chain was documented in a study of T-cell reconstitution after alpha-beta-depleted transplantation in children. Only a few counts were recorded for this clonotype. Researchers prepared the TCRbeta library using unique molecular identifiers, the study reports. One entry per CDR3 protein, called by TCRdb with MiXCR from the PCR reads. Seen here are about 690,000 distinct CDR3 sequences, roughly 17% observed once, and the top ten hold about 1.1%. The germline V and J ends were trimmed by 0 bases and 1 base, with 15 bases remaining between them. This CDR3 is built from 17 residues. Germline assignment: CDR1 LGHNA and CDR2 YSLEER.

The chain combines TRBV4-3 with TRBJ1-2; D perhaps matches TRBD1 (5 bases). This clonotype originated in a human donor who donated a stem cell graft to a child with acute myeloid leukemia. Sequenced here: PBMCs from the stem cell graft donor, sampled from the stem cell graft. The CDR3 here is CASSQDLQADFNYGYTF. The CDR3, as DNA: TGCGCCAGCAGCCAAGATCTACAGGCCGACTTTAACTATGGCTACACCTTC.